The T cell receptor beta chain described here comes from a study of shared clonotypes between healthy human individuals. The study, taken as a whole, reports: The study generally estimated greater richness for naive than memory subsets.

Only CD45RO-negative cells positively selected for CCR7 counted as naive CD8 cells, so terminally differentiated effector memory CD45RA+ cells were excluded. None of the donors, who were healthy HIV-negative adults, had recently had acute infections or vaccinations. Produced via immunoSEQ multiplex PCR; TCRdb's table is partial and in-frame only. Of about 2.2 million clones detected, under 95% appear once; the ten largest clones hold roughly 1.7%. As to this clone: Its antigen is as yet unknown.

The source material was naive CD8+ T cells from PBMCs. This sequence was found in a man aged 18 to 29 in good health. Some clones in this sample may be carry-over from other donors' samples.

DNA for the CDR3: TGCAGCGCTCCCGGGACAGGGGGCTACAATGAGCAGTTCTTC. This sequence encodes CSAPGTGGYNEQFF. The J gene is TRBJ2-1, the V gene TRBV29-1, with TRBD1 identical over 11 bases. Germline CDR1 SQVTM, CDR2 ANQGSEA. The ends lost 7 bases at V and 3 bases at J; junction bases unmatched: 5. CDR3 length: 14 amino acids.